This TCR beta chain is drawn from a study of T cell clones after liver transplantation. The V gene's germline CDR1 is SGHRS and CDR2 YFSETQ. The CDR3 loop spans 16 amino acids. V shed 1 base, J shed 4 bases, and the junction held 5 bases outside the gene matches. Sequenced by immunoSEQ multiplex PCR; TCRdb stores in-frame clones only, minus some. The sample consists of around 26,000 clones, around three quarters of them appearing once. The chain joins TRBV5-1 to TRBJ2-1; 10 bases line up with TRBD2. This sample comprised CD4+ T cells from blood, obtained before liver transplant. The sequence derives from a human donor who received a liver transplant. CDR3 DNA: TGCGCCAGCAGCTTGATACTAGCGGGGTCTTACAATGAGCAGTTCTTC. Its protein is CASSLILAGSYNEQFF. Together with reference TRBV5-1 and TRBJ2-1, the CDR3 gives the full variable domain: KAGVTQTPRYLIKTRGQQVTLSCSPISGHRSVSWYQQTPGQGLQFLFEYFSETQRNKGNFPGRFSGRQFSNSRSEMNVSTLELGDSALYLCASSLILAGSYNEQFFGPGTRLTVL.